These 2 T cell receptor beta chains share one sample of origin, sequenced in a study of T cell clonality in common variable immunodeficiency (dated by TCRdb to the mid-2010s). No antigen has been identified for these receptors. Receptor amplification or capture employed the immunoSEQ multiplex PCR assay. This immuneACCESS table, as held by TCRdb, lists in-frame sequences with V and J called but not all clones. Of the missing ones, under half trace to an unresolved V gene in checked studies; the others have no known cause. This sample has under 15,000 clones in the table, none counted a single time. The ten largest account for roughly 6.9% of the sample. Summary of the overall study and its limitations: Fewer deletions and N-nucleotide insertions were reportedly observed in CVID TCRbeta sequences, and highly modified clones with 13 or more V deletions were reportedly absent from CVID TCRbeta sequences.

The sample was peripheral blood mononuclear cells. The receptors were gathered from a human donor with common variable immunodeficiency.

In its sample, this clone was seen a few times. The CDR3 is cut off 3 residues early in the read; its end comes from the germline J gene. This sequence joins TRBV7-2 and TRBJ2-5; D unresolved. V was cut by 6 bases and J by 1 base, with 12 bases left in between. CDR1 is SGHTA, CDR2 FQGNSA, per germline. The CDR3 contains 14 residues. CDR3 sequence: CASRSPGTQETQYF. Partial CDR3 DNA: TGTGCCAGCAGGTCCCCGGGTACCCAAGAGACC.

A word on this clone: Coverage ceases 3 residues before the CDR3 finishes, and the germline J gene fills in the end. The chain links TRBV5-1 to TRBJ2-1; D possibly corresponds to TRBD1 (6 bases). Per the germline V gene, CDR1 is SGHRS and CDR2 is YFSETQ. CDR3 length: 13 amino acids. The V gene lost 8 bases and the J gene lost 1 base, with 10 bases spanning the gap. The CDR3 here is CASSTGSYNEQFF. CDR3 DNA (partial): TGCGCCAGTTCAACAGGGTCCTACAATGAG.